These 16 T cell receptor beta chains were all obtained from the same sample, sequenced in a study of response to subunit inactivated influenza vaccine (dated by TCRdb to the late 2010s). The method was RT-PCR. TCRdb records Illumina HiSeq 2500 as the sequencer. TCRdb itself trimmed the public reads at Q25 with fastp, ran MiXCR and retained productive beta chains. Under each unique CDR3 protein, matching rows form one entry showing the most common genes and DNA. The sample yields some 850,000 distinct CDR3 sequences; under 20% were counted once. The ten most abundant clones make up approximately 11% of the sample. Sample: PBMCs from blood, taken about 5 days after vaccination. These receptors were obtained from a man between 50 and 59 years old who received an inactivated influenza vaccine. Donor details come from another sample of the same person, matched by shared clones.

This clonotype has ten or more counts. V gene TRBV29-1 combines with J gene TRBJ2-5; TRBD2 is a possible D gene (6 bases). Trimming removed 7 bases from V and 7 bases from J, with 22 bases in between. Germline CDR1 SQVTM, CDR2 ANQGSEA. The CDR3 is made up of 14 amino acids. The CDR3 loop reads CSANLAHLRGTQYF. The CDR3 nucleotides are TGCAGCGCTAATCTAGCGCACCTAAGAGGGACCCAGTACTTC.

This chain uses TRBV4-1 with TRBJ2-2, with a weak D call TRBD1 (6 bases). The CDR3 length is 16 residues. V lost 4 bases to trimming and J lost 6 bases, with 18 bases between them. The germline V gene encodes CDR1 MGHRA and CDR2 YSYEKL. DNA of the CDR3: TGCGCCAGCAGCCCTCCGCTCAGGGGAGTTGCCGGGGAGCTGTTTTTT. This translates into CASSPPLRGVAGELFF.

This clonotype appeared a few times. The chain recombines TRBV7-2 with TRBJ2-1; 10 bases map to TRBD1. Germline CDR1 is SGHTA and CDR2 is FQGNSA. The V segment lost 4 bases and the J segment 5 bases; nucleotides outside the gene matches: 11. There are 17 residues in the CDR3. DNA of the CDR3: TGTGCCAGCAGCTCGTCCCTCGACAGGGGGCTCAACAATGAGCAGTTCTTC. This gives the protein CASSSSLDRGLNNEQFF.

This clonotype was picked up a small number of times. The chain has TRBV7-2 and TRBJ2-3; weak D call: TRBD2 (5 bases). Germline-derived CDR1 and CDR2 are SGHTA and FQGNSA. This CDR3 spans 15 amino acids. V lost 1 base and J lost 2, with 10 bases in between. The CDR3 coding sequence is TGTGCCAGCAGCTTAGGAGGGTGGTACACAGATACGCAGTATTTT. Its protein product is CASSLGGWYTDTQYF.

The chain links TRBV29-1 to TRBJ1-1, with D hard to call. Germline loops: CDR1 SQVTM, CDR2 ANQGSEA. The ends were cut back, 4 bases at V and 0 bases at J, with 9 bases in the middle. The CDR3 has 13 amino acids. The CDR3 sequence: CSVARSMNTEAFF. The DNA for the CDR3 is TGCAGCGTTGCACGTAGTATGAACACTGAAGCTTTCTTT.

In its sample, this clonotype was seen once. The chain combines TRBV7-9 with TRBJ2-3; 9 nucleotides line up with TRBD2. CDR3 length equals 17 residues. The V gene's germline CDR1 is SEHNR and CDR2 FQNEAQ (reference sequence). With V trimmed by 4 bases and J by 4 bases, 12 bases remained unmatched. In DNA form, the CDR3 reads TGTGCCAGCAGCTCGGGACTAGCCGCCCGTGCGGCAGATACGCAGTATTTT. Translated, it gives CASSSGLAARAADTQYF.

This clonotype has only a few counts. The genes are TRBV12-3 or TRBV12-4 and TRBJ2-5; 8 bases agree with TRBD2. The V gene end was trimmed by 2 bases and the J gene end by 7 bases; junction bases not matched to a gene: 6. The CDR3 contains 14 residues. The CDR3 sequence: CASSLRPREGTQYF. CDR3 in DNA: TGTGCCAGCAGTTTAAGGCCACGGGAGGGGACCCAGTACTTC.

This chain uses TRBV5-1 with TRBJ2-3; the match to TRBD2 covers 9 bases. Trimming at V came to 7 bases and at J to 6 bases, leaving 6 bases not matched to a gene. The germline V gene encodes CDR1 SGHRS and CDR2 YFSETQ. This CDR3 region has 13 residues. The chain's CDR3 is CASWQRGADTQYF. CDR3 nucleotides: TGCGCCAGCTGGCAGCGGGGGGCGGATACGCAGTATTTT.

The rearrangement uses TRBV20-1 and TRBJ2-7, with D perhaps being TRBD1 or TRBD2 (6 bases each). Germline V lookup: CDR1 DFQATT, CDR2 SNEGSKA (reference sequence). The CDR3 covers 15 residues. Trimming left V 2 bases short and J 1 base short, with 15 bases between. CDR3 protein: CSARPLRGGSYEQYF. For the CDR3, the DNA is TGCAGTGCTAGACCCCTCAGGGGAGGATCCTACGAGCAGTACTTC.

V and J are TRBV20-1 and TRBJ2-4; weak D call: TRBD2 (5 bases). The CDR3 totals 11 residues. Germline values: CDR1 DFQATT, CDR2 SNEGSKA (reference sequence). Trimming took 1 base from V and 10 from J, leaving 8 bases between them. As DNA, the CDR3 is TGCAGTGCTAGAGTCCGGGGAATTCAGTACTTC. Protein: CSARVRGIQYF.

This clonotype has more than one count but fewer than ten. The chain joins TRBV7-2 to TRBJ2-2; D ambiguous. Trimming shortened V by 1 base and J by 6 bases, and 9 bases separated the two germline ends. The CDR3 extends over 14 amino acids. CDR1 SGHTA and CDR2 FQGNSA come from the germline V gene. This CDR3 is CASSLGVRSGELFF. Written as DNA, the CDR3 is TGTGCCAGCAGCTTAGGAGTGCGGTCCGGGGAGCTGTTTTTT.

This clonotype was observed a handful of times. The chain recombines TRBV6-5 with TRBJ2-7; D is perhaps TRBD1 (5 bases). The germline gives CDR1 MNHEY, CDR2 SVGAGI. Trimming shortened V by 0 bases and J by 5 bases, and 11 bases separated the two germline ends. The CDR3 is 14 amino acids. In DNA form, the CDR3 reads TGTGCCAGCAGTTACTCCTCGCAGGGCCACGAGCAGTACTTC. Its translation: CASSYSSQGHEQYF.

This clonotype was found a few times. The chain joins TRBV24-1 to TRBJ2-6; 7 nucleotides line up with TRBD1. The junction had 5 bases not matched to a gene; V was cut back by 5 bases and J by 2 bases. This CDR3 contains 16 residues. Germline CDR1 reads KGHDR; CDR2 reads SFDVKD. The CDR3 sequence: CATSATGVTGANVLTF. The DNA for the CDR3 is TGTGCCACCAGTGCCACAGGGGTAACTGGGGCCAACGTCCTGACTTTC.

This clonotype has more than one count but fewer than ten. The chain employs TRBV5-1 and TRBJ2-5; no clear D gene. CDR1 and CDR2 from the germline V gene are SGHRS and YFSETQ. Between the trimmed V and J ends, which lost 2 bases and 6 bases, there was a span of 14 bases. The CDR3 runs to 14 residues. The chain's CDR3 is CASSFDTTEKTQYF. The CDR3 nucleotides read TGCGCCAGCAGCTTTGACACGACCGAGAAGACCCAGTACTTC.

This clonotype came up many times. CDR3 in amino acids: CASSQGVLTGELFF. The CDR3 bases are TGCGCCAGCAGCCAAGGGGTCCTCACCGGGGAGCTGTTTTTT. This chain joins TRBV4-3 and TRBJ2-2; no clear D gene. The CDR3 has 14 amino acids. The ends were cut back, 1 base at V and 4 bases at J, with 7 bases in the middle. Germline CDR1 reads LGHNA; CDR2 reads YSLEER.

CDR3 sequence: CASSPGTVFNYGYTF. The CDR3 DNA is TGTGCCAGCAGCCCCGGGACAGTATTCAACTATGGCTACACCTTC. V is TRBV5-8 and J is TRBJ1-2; 7 bases map to TRBD1. CDR1 SGHTS and CDR2 YDEGEE come from the germline V gene. The length of the CDR3 is 15 residues. V lost 4 bases to trimming and J lost 2 bases; unmatched junction nucleotides: 8.